This entry lists 23 T cell receptor beta chains sequenced from one sample in a study of blood T cell repertoires in COVID-19. This table comes from immunoSEQ multiplex PCR, and its TCRdb copy is limited to in-frame clones, with some not included. The repertoire holds approximately 140,000 clones, with 79% as singletons. The sample consisted of peripheral blood. Receptor source: a man in his fifties or sixties with acute or convalescent COVID-19.

There are a few counts of this clone. The same CDR3 is also encoded by other DNA sequences in this sample. The chain is built from TRBV9 and TRBJ2-7; 8 nucleotides align to TRBD1. V shed 0 bases, J shed 2 bases, and the junction held 1 base outside the gene matches. Germline V lookup: CDR1 SGDLS, CDR2 YYNGEE. This CDR3 has 14 amino acids. CDR3 protein: CASSVGGQAYEQYF. Written as DNA, the CDR3 is TGTGCCAGCAGCGTAGGGGGACAGGCCTACGAGCAGTACTTC.

The V call is TRBV3-1 (or the pseudogene TRBV3-2), the J call TRBJ1-5; tentative D call: TRBD1 (5 bases). The V end was cut by 1 base, the J end by 3 bases, with 10 bases between. The CDR3 consists of 15 residues. Germline V gene data show CDR1 as LGHDT and CDR2 as YNNKEL (reference sequence). The CDR3 DNA sequence: TGTGCCAGCAGCCAAGGGGGCCCGGTCAATCAGCCCCAGCATTTT. Its translation is CASSQGGPVNQPQHF.

The V and J genes are TRBV9 and TRBJ2-1; TRBD2 aligns across 8 bases. Germline values: CDR1 SGDLS, CDR2 YYNGEE. Trimming took 4 bases from V and 4 from J; bases not matched to a gene: 4. The CDR3 has 14 amino acids. Here the CDR3 reads CASSPGGGYNEQFF. CDR3 coding DNA: TGTGCCAGCAGCCCGGGGGGGGGTTACAATGAGCAGTTCTTC. Looking up the rest from reference TRBV9 and TRBJ2-1 gives the full variable domain: DSGVTQTPKHLITATGQRVTLRCSPRSGDLSVYWYQQSLDQGLQFLIQYYNGEERAKGNILERFSAQQFPDLHSELNLSSLELGDSALYFCASSPGGGYNEQFFGPGTRLTVL.

This chain uses TRBV5-1 with TRBJ2-1, with D possibly matching TRBD2 (5 bases). V lost 6 bases and J 4 bases, leaving 14 bases between the germline ends. This CDR3 has 14 amino acids. Germline CDR1 reads SGHRS; CDR2 reads YFSETQ. Here the CDR3 reads CASTGVPGYNEQFF. The CDR3 DNA follows: TGCGCCAGCACCGGGGTTCCAGGATACAATGAGCAGTTCTTC.

This chain connects TRBV6-4 to TRBJ2-5; a possible D gene is TRBD2 (6 bases). The CDR3 spans 14 residues. Germline CDR1 is MRHNA and CDR2 is SNTAGT. Trimming removed 3 bases at V and 1 base at J, with 9 bases between. The CDR3 region has the DNA TGTGCCAGCAGTGATAGGACTACCCAAGAGACCCAGTACTTC. Its protein product is CASSDRTTQETQYF.

This chain connects TRBV5-1 to TRBJ1-2; D is undetermined. The V and J ends lost 0 bases and 4 bases respectively, with 7 bases between them. Germline loops: CDR1 SGHRS, CDR2 YFSETQ. The CDR3 runs to 13 residues. DNA for the CDR3: TGCGCCAGCAGCTTGGACGGTTCCTATGGCTACACCTTC. This translates into CASSLDGSYGYTF.

V usage is TRBV5-1 and J usage is TRBJ1-1; no clear D. Trimming removed 0 bases from V and 3 bases from J, with 9 bases in between. Germline CDR1 is SGHRS and CDR2 is YFSETQ. The CDR3 consists of 14 residues. The CDR3 reads CASSLGYRDTEAFF. The DNA of the CDR3 is TGCGCCAGCAGCTTGGGATACCGGGACACTGAAGCTTTCTTT.

The chain joins TRBV3-1 (or the pseudogene TRBV3-2) to TRBJ1-2; 8 positions agree with TRBD1. CDR3 length: 14 residues. V lost 4 bases and J lost 8; bases outside the gene matches: 9. Germline V CDR1 and CDR2: LGHDT, YNNKEL (reference sequence). The CDR3 DNA reads TGTGCCAGCAGCCTGCTCGGACAGGGAGTGGGCTACACCTTC. It is translated as CASSLLGQGVGYTF.

V and J are TRBV7-9 and TRBJ2-3; 9 nucleotides line up with TRBD2. The CDR3 sequence is 16 residues long. Per germline, CDR1 SEHNR and CDR2 FQNEAQ (reference sequence). V was pared by 5 bases and J by 6 bases, with 12 bases of the junction left unmatched. CDR3 bases: TGTGCCAGCAGCCCGCTAGGGCGGGAGGGCCGGGATACGCAGTATTTT. This sequence encodes CASSPLGREGRDTQYF. The whole variable domain, remainder taken from reference TRBV7-9 and TRBJ2-3, is DTGVSQNPRHKITKRGQNVTFRCDPISEHNRLYWYRQTLGQGPEFLTYFQNEAQLEKSRLLSDRFSAERPKGSFSTLEIQRTEQGDSAMYLCASSPLGREGRDTQYFGPGTRLTVL.

The chain has TRBV6-2 or TRBV6-3 and TRBJ1-6; TRBD1 matches 8 bases. Germline V lookup: CDR1 MNHEY, CDR2 SVGEGT. Germline trimming cut 4 bases from V and 7 bases from J; bases unmatched to any gene: 3. This CDR3 comprises 14 residues. CDR3 in DNA: TGTGCCAGCAGTTTGACAGGGGAAAATTCACCCCTCCACTTT. Translation gives CASSLTGENSPLHF.

V gene TRBV19 combines with J gene TRBJ2-7; possibly TRBD2 for D (6 bases). Germline loops: CDR1 LNHDA, CDR2 SQIVND (reference sequence). Trimming stripped 1 base from V and 6 bases from J, with 10 bases between. The CDR3 loop spans 13 amino acids. Here the CDR3 DNA reads TGTGCCAGTAGTATAGGACGGGAGTTCGAGCAGTACTTC. Translated: CASSIGREFEQYF.

This clone came up a few times. The chain joins TRBV9 to TRBJ2-5; D remains unclear. The CDR3 has 13 residues. Germline V gene lookup returns CDR1 SGDLS and CDR2 YYNGEE. The V end was cut by 0 bases, the J end by 5 bases, with 8 bases between. CDR3 nucleotides: TGTGCCAGCAGCGTAGGGAGCGCCGAGACCCAGTACTTC. As protein: CASSVGSAETQYF.

The CDR3 protein is CASSEVGWGGYGYTF. The CDR3 DNA sequence: TGTGCCAGCAGCGAAGTAGGGTGGGGCGGCTATGGCTACACCTTC. The genes are TRBV9 and TRBJ1-2, with TRBD1 as a possible D gene (5 bases). This CDR3 is 15 amino acids long. The ends were cut back, 3 bases at V and 4 bases at J, with 16 bases in the middle. Germline V gene sequence: CDR1 SGDLS, CDR2 YYNGEE.

V usage is TRBV19 and J usage is TRBJ2-1, with 12 bases aligning to TRBD2. The CDR3 spans 17 residues. Per germline, CDR1 LNHDA and CDR2 SQIVND (reference sequence). V gave up 4 bases and J gave up 5 bases; unmatched junction bases: 9. CDR3 sequence reads: CASSTPGLAGINNEQFF. The CDR3 DNA sequence: TGTGCCAGTAGTACCCCCGGACTAGCGGGAATCAACAATGAGCAGTTCTTC.

V gene TRBV4-1 combines with J gene TRBJ1-1; TRBD1 might be the D (6 bases). The V gene's germline CDR1 is MGHRA and CDR2 YSYEKL. V lost 5 bases, J lost 7 bases, and 11 bases lay in between. The CDR3 totals 12 residues. The CDR3 reads CASSSEGVEAFF. CDR3 nucleotides: TGCGCCAGCAGCTCCGAGGGGGTTGAAGCTTTCTTT.

CDR3 coding DNA: TGTGCCAGCAGCCAACTAGCGGGTTCCAATGAGCAGTTCTTC. Translation gives CASSQLAGSNEQFF. This sequence joins TRBV3-1 (or the pseudogene TRBV3-2) and TRBJ2-1; 8 bases match TRBD2. Germline CDR1 reads LGHDT; CDR2 reads YNNKEL (reference sequence). The CDR3 loop spans 14 amino acids. The J segment lost 6 bases and the V segment lost 2 bases, leaving 3 bases of the junction unmatched.

The rearrangement links TRBV3-1 (or the pseudogene TRBV3-2) to TRBJ2-7; 9 bases agree with TRBD1. The CDR3 extends over 16 amino acids. The V gene end was trimmed by 5 bases and the J gene end by 4 bases; junction bases not matched to a gene: 12. From germline, CDR1 is LGHDT and CDR2 YNNKEL (reference sequence). The CDR3 loop is CASSYRQGGVTYEQYF. In DNA form, the CDR3 reads TGTGCCAGCAGCTATAGACAGGGGGGCGTGACTTACGAGCAGTACTTC.

This clone was seen more than once but under ten times. V gene TRBV7-3 combines with J gene TRBJ2-2, with D possibly TRBD1 on 5 matching bases. Trimming took off 2 bases at V and 4 bases at J, with 8 bases between the two ends. CDR1 and CDR2 from the germline V gene are SGHTA and FQGTGA. The CDR3 sequence is 14 residues long. The chain's CDR3 is CASSLYQGTGELFF. CDR3 nucleotides: TGTGCCAGCAGCTTATATCAGGGCACCGGGGAGCTGTTTTTT.

This chain links TRBV12-3 or TRBV12-4 with TRBJ2-2; D remains ambiguous. The CDR3 spans 12 residues. V lost 6 bases, J lost 3 bases, and 5 bases lay in between. The CDR3 loop is CASRIYTGELFF. CDR3 nucleotide sequence: TGTGCCAGCAGAATATACACCGGGGAGCTGTTTTTT.

This chain connects TRBV6-1 to TRBJ1-6; no firm D call. V lost 2 bases to trimming and J lost 3 bases, with 11 bases between them. Per the germline V gene, CDR1 is MNHNS and CDR2 is SASEGT. The CDR3 is made up of 16 amino acids. The DNA for the CDR3 is TGTGCCAGCAGTGAAATGGAGGAGAGCTATAATTCACCCCTCCACTTT. Protein: CASSEMEESYNSPLHF.

This clone was observed a few times. The genes are TRBV10-3 and TRBJ2-6; 8 bases fit TRBD1. There are 19 residues in the CDR3. After removal of 0 bases from V and 1 base from J, the junction contained 8 bases not matched to a gene. Germline V gene lookup returns CDR1 ENHRY and CDR2 SYGVKD. The CDR3 sequence is CAISESRLRGPSGANVLTF. In DNA, the CDR3 is TGTGCCATCAGTGAGTCGCGTCTCAGGGGGCCGTCTGGGGCCAACGTCCTGACTTTC.

V usage is TRBV7-2 and J usage is TRBJ1-1; tentatively, D is TRBD1 (6 bases). The ends were cut back, 5 bases at V and 10 bases at J, with 14 bases in the middle. The CDR3 is 12 residues long. Germline V gene lookup returns CDR1 SGHTA and CDR2 FQGNSA. CDR3 coding DNA: TGTGCCAGCAGCCCCCAGGGGAATTTAGCTTTCTTT. Its protein is CASSPQGNLAFF.

This chain connects TRBV5-1 to TRBJ2-1; 10 bases are shared with TRBD2. Germline trimming cut 4 bases from V and 1 base from J; bases unmatched to any gene: 5. The germline gives CDR1 SGHRS, CDR2 YFSETQ. The CDR3 spans 16 residues. The CDR3 bases are TGCGCCAGCAGCATAATAGCGGGAGGTTCCTACAATGAGCAGTTCTTC. It yields the protein CASSIIAGGSYNEQFF. Based on the CDR3 plus reference TRBV5-1 and TRBJ2-1, the full variable domain is KAGVTQTPRYLIKTRGQQVTLSCSPISGHRSVSWYQQTPGQGLQFLFEYFSETQRNKGNFPGRFSGRQFSNSRSEMNVSTLELGDSALYLCASSIIAGGSYNEQFFGPGTRLTVL.